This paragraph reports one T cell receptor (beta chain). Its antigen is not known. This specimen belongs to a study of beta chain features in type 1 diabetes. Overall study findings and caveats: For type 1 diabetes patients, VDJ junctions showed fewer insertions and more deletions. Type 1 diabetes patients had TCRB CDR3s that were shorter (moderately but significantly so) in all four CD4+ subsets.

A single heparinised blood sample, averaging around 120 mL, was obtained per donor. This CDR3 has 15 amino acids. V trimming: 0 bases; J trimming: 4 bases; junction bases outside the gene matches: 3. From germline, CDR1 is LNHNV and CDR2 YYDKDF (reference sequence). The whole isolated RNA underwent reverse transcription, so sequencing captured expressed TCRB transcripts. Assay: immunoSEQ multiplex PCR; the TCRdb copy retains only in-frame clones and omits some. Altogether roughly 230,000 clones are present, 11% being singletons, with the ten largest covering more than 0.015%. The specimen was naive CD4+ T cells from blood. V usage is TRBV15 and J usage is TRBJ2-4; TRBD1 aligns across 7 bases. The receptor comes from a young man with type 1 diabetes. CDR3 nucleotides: TGTGCCACCAGCAGAGAATACAGGGGAAAAAACATTCAGTACTTC. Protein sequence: CATSREYRGKNIQYF.